The sequence of this TCR beta chain was determined in a study of CD8+CD57+ T cells in acquired aplastic anemia. Overall study findings and caveats: Roughly 31 was the count of CD8+ CDR3 sequences that patients shared with controls.

The CDR3 length is 15 residues. Germline lookup yields CDR1 LGHNA and CDR2 YNFKEQ. V was pared by 5 bases and J by 5 bases, with 13 bases between. With respect to this clonotype: The antigen is not known. Just one base apart from a much larger clone, this may be a read error.

TCR beta VDJ and CDR3 were profiled, and genomic DNA was the template. TCRdb used MiXCR to reprocess the reads, holding one entry per CDR3 protein. Among roughly 180,000 distinct CDR3 sequences, 40% to 55% were seen once, and the ten largest hold approximately 2.9%. Sequencing was carried out using sorted CD4+, CD8+, or CD8+CD57+ T cells (not recorded which) from PBMCs. The rearrangement links TRBV4-2 to TRBJ2-6; the D call may be TRBD1 or TRBD2 (6 bases each). The TCR comes from a human donor in good health. The DNA of the CDR3 is TGTGCCAGCAGCTACGGGGGCGCTAGGGCCAACGTCCTGACTTTC. Amino acid sequence: CASSYGGARANVLTF.